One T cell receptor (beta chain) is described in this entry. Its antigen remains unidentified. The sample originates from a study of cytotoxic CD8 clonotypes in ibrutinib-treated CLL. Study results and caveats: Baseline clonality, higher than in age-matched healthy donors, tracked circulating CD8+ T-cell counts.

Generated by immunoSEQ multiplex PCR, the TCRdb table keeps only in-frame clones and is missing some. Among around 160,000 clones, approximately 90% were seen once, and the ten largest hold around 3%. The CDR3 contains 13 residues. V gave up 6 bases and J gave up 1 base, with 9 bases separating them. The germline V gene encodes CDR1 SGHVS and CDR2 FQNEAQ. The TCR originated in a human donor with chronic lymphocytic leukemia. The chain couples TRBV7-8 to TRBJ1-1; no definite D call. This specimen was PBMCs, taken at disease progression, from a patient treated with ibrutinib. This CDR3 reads CASSTTPNTEAFF. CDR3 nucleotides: TGTGCCAGCAGTACTACTCCGAACACTGAAGCTTTCTTT.